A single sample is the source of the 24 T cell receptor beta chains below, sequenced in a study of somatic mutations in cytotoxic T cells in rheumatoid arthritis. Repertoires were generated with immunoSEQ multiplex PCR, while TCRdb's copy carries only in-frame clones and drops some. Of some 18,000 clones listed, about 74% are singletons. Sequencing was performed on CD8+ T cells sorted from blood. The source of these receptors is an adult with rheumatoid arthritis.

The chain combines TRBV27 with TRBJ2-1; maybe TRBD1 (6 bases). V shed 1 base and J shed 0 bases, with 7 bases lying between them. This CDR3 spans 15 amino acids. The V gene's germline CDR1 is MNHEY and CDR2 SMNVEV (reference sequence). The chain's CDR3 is CASSLLQGSYNEQFF. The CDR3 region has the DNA TGTGCCAGCAGTTTATTACAGGGCTCCTACAATGAGCAGTTCTTC.

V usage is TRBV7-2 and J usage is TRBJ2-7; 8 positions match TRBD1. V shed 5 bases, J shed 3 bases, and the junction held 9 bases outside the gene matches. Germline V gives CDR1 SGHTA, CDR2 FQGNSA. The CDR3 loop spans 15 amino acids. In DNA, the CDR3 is TGTGCCAGCAGCCCGTATGACAGGGGTGGCTACGAGCAGTACTTC. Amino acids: CASSPYDRGGYEQYF. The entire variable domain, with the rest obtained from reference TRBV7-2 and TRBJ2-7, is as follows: GAGVSQSPSNKVTEKGKDVELRCDPISGHTALYWYRQSLGQGLEFLIYFQGNSAPDKSGLPSDRFSAERTGGSVSTLTIQRTQQEDSAVYLCASSPYDRGGYEQYFGPGTRLTVT.

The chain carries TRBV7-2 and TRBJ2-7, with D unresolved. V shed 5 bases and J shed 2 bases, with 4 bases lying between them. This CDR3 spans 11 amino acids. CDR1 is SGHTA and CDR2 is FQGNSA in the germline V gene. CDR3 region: CASSTTYEQYF. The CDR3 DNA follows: TGTGCCAGCAGCACAACCTACGAGCAGTACTTC.

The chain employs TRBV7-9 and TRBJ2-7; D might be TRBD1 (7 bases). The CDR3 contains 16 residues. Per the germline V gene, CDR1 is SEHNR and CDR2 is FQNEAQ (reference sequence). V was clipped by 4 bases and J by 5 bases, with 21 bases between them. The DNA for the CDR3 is TGTGCCAGCAGCTCCCGCACCCTTACAGGGGAGGACGAGCAGTACTTC. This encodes CASSSRTLTGEDEQYF.

The CDR3 bases are TGTGCCAGCAGTTTTTCCTCGGGTTCCCTCTCCTACGAGCAGTACTTC. Protein product: CASSFSSGSLSYEQYF. This chain joins TRBV27 and TRBJ2-7; no firm D call. The CDR3 runs 16 residues. Germline loops: CDR1 MNHEY, CDR2 SMNVEV (reference sequence). The V end lost 3 bases, the J end lost 0 bases, and 15 bases lay between the germline ends.

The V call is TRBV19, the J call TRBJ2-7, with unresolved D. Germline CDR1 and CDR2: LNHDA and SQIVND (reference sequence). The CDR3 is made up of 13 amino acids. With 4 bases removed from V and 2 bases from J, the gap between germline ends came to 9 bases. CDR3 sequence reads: CASSKGPPYEQYF. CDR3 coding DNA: TGTGCCAGTAGTAAAGGGCCTCCCTACGAGCAGTACTTC.

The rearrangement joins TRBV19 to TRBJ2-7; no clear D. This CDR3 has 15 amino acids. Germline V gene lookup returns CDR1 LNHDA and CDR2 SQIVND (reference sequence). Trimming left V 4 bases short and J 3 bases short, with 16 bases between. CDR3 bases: TGTGCCAGTAGTACCCACGGACCGCCCAGCTACGAGCAGTACTTC. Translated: CASSTHGPPSYEQYF.

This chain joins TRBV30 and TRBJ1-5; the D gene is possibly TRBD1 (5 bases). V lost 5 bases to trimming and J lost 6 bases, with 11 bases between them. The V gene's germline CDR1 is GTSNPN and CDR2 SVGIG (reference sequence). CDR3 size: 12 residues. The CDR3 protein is CAWDIGGQPQHF. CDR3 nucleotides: TGTGCCTGGGACATTGGGGGTCAGCCCCAGCATTTT. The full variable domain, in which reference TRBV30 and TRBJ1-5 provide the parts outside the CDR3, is SQTIHQWPATLVQPVGSPLSLECTVEGTSNPNLYWYRQAAGRGLQLLFYSVGIGQISSEVPQNLSASRPQDRQFILSSKKLLLSDSGFYLCAWDIGGQPQHFGDGTRLSIL.

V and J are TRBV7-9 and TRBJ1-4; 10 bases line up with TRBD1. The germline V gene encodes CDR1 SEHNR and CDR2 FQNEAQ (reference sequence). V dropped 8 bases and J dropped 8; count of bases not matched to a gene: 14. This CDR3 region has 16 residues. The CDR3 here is CASAGTGAAMGEKLFF. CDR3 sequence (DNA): TGTGCCAGCGCCGGGACAGGGGCGGCCATGGGGGAAAAACTGTTTTTT.

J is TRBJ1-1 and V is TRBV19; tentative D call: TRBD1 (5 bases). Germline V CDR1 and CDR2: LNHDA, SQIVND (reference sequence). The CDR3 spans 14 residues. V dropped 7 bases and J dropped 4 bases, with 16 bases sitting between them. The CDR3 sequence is CASTAPREGTEAFF. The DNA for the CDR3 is TGTGCCAGTACCGCGCCCAGGGAAGGCACTGAAGCTTTCTTT.

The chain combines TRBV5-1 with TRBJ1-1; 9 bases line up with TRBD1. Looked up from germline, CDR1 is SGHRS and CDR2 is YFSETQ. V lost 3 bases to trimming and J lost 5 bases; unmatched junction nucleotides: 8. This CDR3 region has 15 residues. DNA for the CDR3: TGCGCCAGCAGCTATACAGGGGGCGCTTTTACTGAAGCTTTCTTT. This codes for CASSYTGGAFTEAFF.

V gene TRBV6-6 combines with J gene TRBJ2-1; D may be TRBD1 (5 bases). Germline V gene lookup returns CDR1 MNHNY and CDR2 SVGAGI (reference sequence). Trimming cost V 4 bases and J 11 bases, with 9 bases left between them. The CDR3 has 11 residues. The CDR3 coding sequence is TGTGCCAGCAGTTCTGGGGCTCAGCAGTTCTTC. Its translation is CASSSGAQQFF.

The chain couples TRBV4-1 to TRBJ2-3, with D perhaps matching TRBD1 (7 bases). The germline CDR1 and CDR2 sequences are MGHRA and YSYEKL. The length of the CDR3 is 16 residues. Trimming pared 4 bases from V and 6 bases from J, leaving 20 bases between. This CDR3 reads CASSPVQGGEEDTQYF. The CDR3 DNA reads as TGCGCCAGCAGCCCGGTTCAGGGGGGCGAAGAGGATACGCAGTATTTT.

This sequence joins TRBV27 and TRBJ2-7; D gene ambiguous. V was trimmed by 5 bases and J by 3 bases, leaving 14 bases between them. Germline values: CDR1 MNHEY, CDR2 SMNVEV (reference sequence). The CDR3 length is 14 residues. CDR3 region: CASSEGGLVYEQYF. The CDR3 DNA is TGTGCCAGCAGTGAAGGTGGGTTGGTCTACGAGCAGTACTTC.

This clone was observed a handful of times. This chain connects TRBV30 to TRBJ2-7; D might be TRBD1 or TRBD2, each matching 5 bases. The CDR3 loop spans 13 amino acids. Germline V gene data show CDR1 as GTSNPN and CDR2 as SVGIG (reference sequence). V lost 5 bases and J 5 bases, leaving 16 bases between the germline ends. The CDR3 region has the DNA TGTGCCTGGGACCAGGGCCAGAGGGACGAGCAGTACTTC. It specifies CAWDQGQRDEQYF. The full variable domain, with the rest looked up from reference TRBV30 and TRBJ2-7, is SQTIHQWPATLVQPVGSPLSLECTVEGTSNPNLYWYRQAAGRGLQLLFYSVGIGQISSEVPQNLSASRPQDRQFILSSKKLLLSDSGFYLCAWDQGQRDEQYFGPGTRLTVT.

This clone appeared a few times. CDR3: CASSYHPGQGSSPLHF. The CDR3 region has the DNA TGTGCCAGCAGCTACCACCCGGGACAGGGAAGCTCACCCCTCCACTTT. The rearrangement links TRBV5-4 to TRBJ1-6; 9 bases are shared with TRBD1. This CDR3 comprises 16 residues. After removal of 3 bases from V and 10 bases from J, the junction contained 11 bases not matched to a gene. The V gene's germline CDR1 is SGHNT and CDR2 YYREEE (reference sequence).

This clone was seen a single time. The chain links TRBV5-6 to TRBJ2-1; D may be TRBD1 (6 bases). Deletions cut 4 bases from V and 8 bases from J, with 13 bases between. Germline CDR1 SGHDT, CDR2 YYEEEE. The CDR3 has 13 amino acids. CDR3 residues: CASSVQGWDEQFF. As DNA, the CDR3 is TGTGCCAGCAGCGTACAGGGTTGGGATGAGCAGTTCTTC.

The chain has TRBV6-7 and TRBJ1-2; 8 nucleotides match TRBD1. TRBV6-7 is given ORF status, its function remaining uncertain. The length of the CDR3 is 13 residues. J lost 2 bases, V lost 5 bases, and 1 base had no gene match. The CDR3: CASSRQGNYGYTF. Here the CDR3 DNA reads TGTGCCAGCAGTCGACAGGGGAACTATGGCTACACCTTC.

In DNA form, the CDR3 reads TGTGCCAGCAGTGACCGGCCGGCGGGGAATGAGCAGTTCTTC. Translated, it gives CASSDRPAGNEQFF. The chain employs TRBV2 and TRBJ2-1; a weak D match, TRBD2 (6 bases). The CDR3 consists of 14 residues. V was trimmed by 3 bases and J by 7 bases, leaving 13 bases between them. From germline, CDR1 is SNHLY and CDR2 FYNNEI.

CDR3 in amino acids: CASSWTGTDTQYF. In nucleotides, the CDR3 is TGCGCCAGTTCGTGGACCGGCACAGATACGCAGTATTTT. This chain uses TRBV5-1 with TRBJ2-3; D remains ambiguous. From germline, CDR1 is SGHRS and CDR2 YFSETQ. The CDR3 covers 13 residues. V shed 8 bases and J shed 1 base, with 11 bases lying between them.

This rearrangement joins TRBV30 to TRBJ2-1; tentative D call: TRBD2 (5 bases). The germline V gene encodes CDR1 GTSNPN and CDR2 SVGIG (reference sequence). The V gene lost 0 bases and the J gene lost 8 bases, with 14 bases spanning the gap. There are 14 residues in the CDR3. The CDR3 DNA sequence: TGTGCCTGGAGTGTACGGGGTCTTCTCTATGAGCAGTTCTTC. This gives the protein CAWSVRGLLYEQFF.

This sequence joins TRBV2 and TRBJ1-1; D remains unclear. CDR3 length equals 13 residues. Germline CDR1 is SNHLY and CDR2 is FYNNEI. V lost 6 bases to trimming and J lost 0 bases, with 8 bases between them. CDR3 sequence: CASRKGMNTEAFF. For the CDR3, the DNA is TGTGCCAGCAGGAAGGGAATGAACACTGAAGCTTTCTTT.

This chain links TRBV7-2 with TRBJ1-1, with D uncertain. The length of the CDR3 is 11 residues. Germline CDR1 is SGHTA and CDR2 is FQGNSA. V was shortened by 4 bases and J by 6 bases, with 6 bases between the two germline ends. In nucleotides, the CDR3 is TGTGCCAGCAGCTACGAGTCTGAAGCTTTCTTT. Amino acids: CASSYESEAFF.

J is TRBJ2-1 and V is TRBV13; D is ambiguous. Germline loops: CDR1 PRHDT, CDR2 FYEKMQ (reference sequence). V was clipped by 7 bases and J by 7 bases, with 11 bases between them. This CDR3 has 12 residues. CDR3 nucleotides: TGTGCCAGCACCGATAAACAAAATGAGCAGTTCTTC. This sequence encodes CASTDKQNEQFF.